Below are 15 T cell receptor beta chains sequenced from a single sample in a study of T cell responses to AZD1222 COVID-19 vaccine. The table came from immunoSEQ multiplex PCR; TCRdb's copy has only in-frame clones and leaves some out. The table lists 150,000 or so clones, under 95% of them singletons. The material sequenced was peripheral blood, taken 28 days after the second AZD1222 dose. Receptor source: an adult who received the AZD1222 COVID-19 vaccine.

The chain couples TRBV3-1 (or the pseudogene TRBV3-2) to TRBJ2-3; D gene uncertain. V was trimmed by 1 base and J by 2 bases, leaving 10 bases between them. Germline CDR1 LGHDT, CDR2 YNNKEL (reference sequence). The CDR3 covers 15 residues. In DNA form, the CDR3 reads TGTGCCAGCAGCCAAGGGCCCCTATCCACAGATACGCAGTATTTT. Encoded protein: CASSQGPLSTDTQYF.

The chain links TRBV4-1 to TRBJ1-2; TRBD1 matches 9 bases. Germline CDR1 reads MGHRA; CDR2 reads YSYEKL. Trimming took 0 bases from V and 3 from J; bases not matched to a gene: 5. The CDR3 length is 16 residues. The CDR3 region has the DNA TGCGCCAGCAGCCAAGATCCTCGGACAGGGGACTATGGCTACACCTTC. The encoded protein is CASSQDPRTGDYGYTF.

V gene TRBV5-1 combines with J gene TRBJ2-2, with a tentative D call TRBD2 (5 bases). This CDR3 has 15 amino acids. The V gene lost 0 bases and the J gene lost 2 bases, with 8 bases spanning the gap. Germline CDR1 SGHRS, CDR2 YFSETQ. The CDR3 nucleotides are TGCGCCAGCAGCTTGGCTAGCTTTAACACCGGGGAGCTGTTTTTT. It yields the protein CASSLASFNTGELFF.

V gene TRBV4-1 combines with J gene TRBJ1-6; tentatively, D is TRBD1 (5 bases). The CDR3 has 15 residues. Germline lookup yields CDR1 MGHRA and CDR2 YSYEKL. V was pared by 4 bases and J by 7 bases, with 14 bases between. DNA for the CDR3: TGCGCCAGCAGCCGAGGGACCGCGTGGAATTCACCCCTCCACTTT. Protein sequence: CASSRGTAWNSPLHF.

About this clone itself: This CDR3 is also generated by other DNA sequences in the sample. The rearrangement joins TRBV20-1 to TRBJ1-1; no definite D call. CDR3 length: 11 amino acids. Between the trimmed V and J ends, which lost 3 bases and 1 base, there was a span of 3 bases. Germline-derived CDR1 and CDR2 are DFQATT and SNEGSKA (reference sequence). CDR3 nucleotide sequence: TGCAGTGCTAGGGGGAACACTGAAGCTTTCTTT. Translating gives CSARGNTEAFF.

The CDR3 here is CAWSRGLAGAGELFF. The CDR3 nucleotides read TGTGCCTGGAGTCGTGGGCTAGCGGGGGCCGGGGAGCTGTTTTTT. The genes are TRBV30 and TRBJ2-2; 10 nucleotides agree with TRBD2. CDR3 length: 15 residues. Germline V lookup: CDR1 GTSNPN, CDR2 SVGIG (reference sequence). With V trimmed by 2 bases and J by 6 bases, 6 bases remained unmatched.

The rearrangement links TRBV5-4 to TRBJ2-1; D might be TRBD2 (7 bases). Trimming cost V 4 bases and J 9 bases, with 20 bases left between them. The CDR3 loop spans 15 amino acids. CDR1 is SGHNT and CDR2 is YYREEE in the germline V gene (reference sequence). The CDR3 is CASSAQRGGGGEQFF. CDR3 coding DNA: TGTGCCAGCAGCGCCCAGAGGGGGGGCGGTGGTGAGCAGTTCTTC.

V and J are TRBV11-2 and TRBJ1-1; 9 nucleotides line up with TRBD1. Germline V gene sequence: CDR1 SGHAT, CDR2 FQNNGV. The trim removed 6 bases at V and 1 base at J, leaving 0 bases unmatched. The CDR3 is 13 residues long. CDR3 sequence reads: CASRGQGNTEAFF. The CDR3 DNA reads TGTGCCAGCAGGGGACAGGGGAACACTGAAGCTTTCTTT.

The J gene is TRBJ2-7, the V gene TRBV18; D uncertain. The CDR3 length is 14 residues. Trimming shortened V by 2 bases and J by 0 bases, and 8 bases separated the two germline ends. Looked up from germline, CDR1 is KGHSH and CDR2 is LQKENI. CDR3 residues: CASSPDLSSYEQYF. In nucleotides, the CDR3 is TGTGCCAGCTCACCAGACCTGAGCTCCTACGAGCAGTACTTC.

The chain recombines TRBV9 with TRBJ1-3; no clear D gene. The CDR3 has 17 amino acids. The germline V gene encodes CDR1 SGDLS and CDR2 YYNGEE. The V end was cut by 3 bases, the J end by 4 bases, with 20 bases between. The CDR3 sequence: CASSGDLGGQRGNTIYF. The CDR3 nucleotides are TGTGCCAGCAGCGGGGATCTGGGCGGCCAAAGGGGAAACACCATATATTTT.

The genes are TRBV6-5 and TRBJ1-5, with D possibly matching TRBD1 (6 bases). The CDR3 covers 15 residues. Germline V CDR1 and CDR2: MNHEY, SVGAGI. Trimming left V 0 bases short and J 4 bases short, with 10 bases between. This CDR3 reads CASSYSRGWNQPQHF. CDR3 DNA: TGTGCCAGCAGTTACTCCAGGGGATGGAATCAGCCCCAGCATTTT.

The chain couples TRBV5-4 to TRBJ2-7; D tentatively fits TRBD1 or TRBD2 (5 bases each). V gave up 0 bases and J gave up 1 base, with 17 bases separating them. In germline, CDR1 is SGHNT, CDR2 YYREEE (reference sequence). The CDR3 has 17 amino acids. The DNA for the CDR3 is TGTGCCAGCAGCTTGGTATTACTCAGGGACGGTTCCTACGAGCAGTACTTC. Translated: CASSLVLLRDGSYEQYF.

V usage is TRBV5-4 and J usage is TRBJ1-6; 9 bases align to TRBD1. The junction had 9 bases not matched to a gene; V was cut back by 5 bases and J by 9 bases. CDR3 length equals 15 residues. From germline, CDR1 is SGHNT and CDR2 YYREEE (reference sequence). In nucleotides, the CDR3 is TGTGCCAGCAGTTATCCGGGACAGGGCACTTCACCCCTCCACTTT. Amino acids: CASSYPGQGTSPLHF.

The gene calls are TRBV5-1 and TRBJ1-2, with D tentatively TRBD1 (6 bases). V lost 1 base and J 6 bases, leaving 10 bases between the germline ends. The CDR3 extends over 13 amino acids. CDR1 and CDR2 from the germline V gene are SGHRS and YFSETQ. This CDR3 reads CASSLTGQDGYTF. DNA for the CDR3: TGCGCCAGCAGCTTGACAGGGCAGGATGGCTACACCTTC.

This chain connects TRBV4-2 to TRBJ1-1; TRBD1 is a possible D gene (5 bases). Germline V gene data show CDR1 as LGHNA and CDR2 as YNFKEQ. CDR3 size: 14 residues. V was cut by 0 bases and J by 6 bases, with 11 bases left in between. This CDR3 is CASSQEEGFAEAFF. The CDR3 region has the DNA TGTGCCAGCAGCCAAGAGGAGGGGTTTGCTGAAGCTTTCTTT.